A single sample gave rise to the 23 T cell receptor beta chains below, sequenced in a study of blood T cell repertoires in COVID-19. Produced via immunoSEQ multiplex PCR; TCRdb's table is partial and in-frame only. This table holds hundreds of thousands of clones, approximately 90% found once. The sequencing sample was made of peripheral blood. The receptors stem from a man aged 50-60 years with acute or convalescent COVID-19.

This chain joins TRBV27 and TRBJ2-7; D is uncertain. V was clipped by 0 bases and J by 5 bases, with 8 bases between them. Germline CDR1 and CDR2: MNHEY and SMNVEV (reference sequence). CDR3 length: 13 amino acids. CDR3 in DNA: TGTGCCAGCAGTTTATCAAACTACAACGAGCAGTACTTC. This translates into CASSLSNYNEQYF.

This sequence joins TRBV14 and TRBJ1-5, with unresolved D. The CDR3 is made up of 18 amino acids. In germline, CDR1 is SGHDN, CDR2 FVKESK. Trimming left V 0 bases short and J 0 bases short, with 15 bases between. The CDR3 bases are TGTGCCAGCAGCCAAGAGGCAGGCTTCCCTTATAGCAATCAGCCCCAGCATTTT. This gives the protein CASSQEAGFPYSNQPQHF.

As DNA, the CDR3 is TGTGCCAGCAGCCTGGGACAGGGGGCTTACTATGGCTACACCTTC. This codes for CASSLGQGAYYGYTF. The J gene is TRBJ1-2, the V gene TRBV5-8; TRBD1 matches 12 bases. Trimming at V came to 4 bases and at J to 3 bases, leaving 4 bases not matched to a gene. The CDR3 covers 15 residues. Germline CDR1 reads SGHTS; CDR2 reads YDEGEE.

The rearrangement joins TRBV4-1 to TRBJ1-5; 10 bases map to TRBD1. The CDR3 totals 16 residues. V shed 4 bases and J 6 bases; nucleotides not matched to a gene: 9. Germline V lookup: CDR1 MGHRA, CDR2 YSYEKL. The CDR3 bases are TGCGCCAGCAGCCCTTTCGACAGGGGGCTCGGTCAGCCCCAGCATTTT. It encodes CASSPFDRGLGQPQHF.

V and J are TRBV6-1 and TRBJ1-2; D not certain. The CDR3 has 12 residues. Germline CDR1 MNHNS, CDR2 SASEGT. V was pared by 1 base and J by 4 bases, with 4 bases between. CDR3 loop: CASSEGLYGYTF. The CDR3 DNA sequence: TGTGCCAGCAGTGAAGGACTCTATGGCTACACCTTC.

CDR3 DNA sequence: TGTGCCAGCACCCAACCCGGGACTAGCGGGGGGGACGGGGAGCTGTTTTTT. Translation: CASTQPGTSGGDGELFF. The chain couples TRBV27 to TRBJ2-2; TRBD2 aligns across 16 bases. The length of the CDR3 is 17 residues. The junction had 9 bases not matched to a gene; V was cut back by 7 bases and J by 7 bases. Germline values: CDR1 MNHEY, CDR2 SMNVEV (reference sequence).

The genes are TRBV7-9 and TRBJ2-3; 8 bases are shared with TRBD2. Looked up from germline, CDR1 is SEHNR and CDR2 is FQNEAQ (reference sequence). The CDR3 contains 16 residues. V lost 1 base, J lost 2 bases, and 5 bases stayed unmatched. CDR3: CASSLGTLAVTDTQYF. CDR3 nucleotides: TGTGCCAGCAGCTTAGGGACACTAGCGGTCACAGATACGCAGTATTTT.

The chain employs TRBV5-5 and TRBJ1-5; a weak D match, TRBD1 (6 bases). In germline, CDR1 is SGHKS, CDR2 YYEKEE (reference sequence). Trimming took 0 bases from V and 0 from J, leaving 10 bases between them. The CDR3 is 16 amino acids. The CDR3 spells CASSLAGQYSNQPQHF. As DNA, the CDR3 is TGTGCCAGCAGCTTGGCGGGACAATATAGCAATCAGCCCCAGCATTTT.

The V call is TRBV18, the J call TRBJ2-1; possible D gene TRBD2, 5 bases. Germline values: CDR1 KGHSH, CDR2 LQKENI. The CDR3 spans 16 residues. V lost 3 bases, J lost 0 bases, and 12 bases lay in between. CDR3 sequence: CASSPPQAVSYNEQFF. The DNA of the CDR3 is TGTGCCAGCTCACCTCCCCAAGCGGTCTCCTACAATGAGCAGTTCTTC.

In regard to this clone: The sample carries other DNA sequences with the same CDR3. The CDR3 DNA is TGCGCCAGCAGCCCCCCGGGCACTGAAGCTTTCTTT. This codes for CASSPPGTEAFF. The J gene is TRBJ1-1, the V gene TRBV5-1; D is uncertain. This CDR3 has 12 residues. The V gene lost 4 bases and the J gene lost 4 bases, with 8 bases spanning the gap. Germline CDR1 is SGHRS and CDR2 is YFSETQ.

The chain links TRBV19 to TRBJ2-3; a weak D match, TRBD1 (7 bases). This CDR3 comprises 14 residues. The V gene lost 2 bases and the J gene lost 6 bases, with 12 bases spanning the gap. The germline CDR1 and CDR2 sequences are LNHDA and SQIVND (reference sequence). CDR3: CASSIQGEADTQYF. In nucleotides, the CDR3 is TGTGCCAGTAGTATACAGGGGGAGGCGGATACGCAGTATTTT.

V usage is TRBV21-1 and J usage is TRBJ1-5; the table calls TRBD1, which could not be checked here. TRBV21-1 is a known pseudogene. The CDR3 totals 19 residues. The CDR3 protein is CASSGRGQGKQRFSQPQHF. The CDR3 coding sequence is TGTGCCAGCAGCGGAAGGGGGCAGGGGAAACAACGTTTTAGTCAGCCCCAGCATTTT.

This chain joins TRBV3-1 (or the pseudogene TRBV3-2) and TRBJ1-5, with a tentative D call TRBD1 (5 bases). CDR1 LGHDT and CDR2 YNNKEL come from the germline V gene (reference sequence). The CDR3 extends over 14 amino acids. The V gene lost 3 bases and the J gene lost 1 base, with 7 bases spanning the gap. The CDR3 here is CASSQGLSNQPQHF. The CDR3 bases are TGTGCCAGCAGCCAGGGACTGAGCAATCAGCCCCAGCATTTT.

The chain combines TRBV9 with TRBJ1-6; TRBD1 is a possible D gene (6 bases). V was trimmed by 3 bases and J by 6 bases, leaving 13 bases between them. Germline V gives CDR1 SGDLS, CDR2 YYNGEE. The CDR3 sequence is 15 residues long. CDR3 nucleotides: TGTGCCAGCAGCGCGCTGGACAGCTCTAATTCACCCCTCCACTTT. The encoded protein is CASSALDSSNSPLHF.

The V gene is TRBV19, the J gene TRBJ2-2; 14 bases align to TRBD2. The J segment lost 1 base and the V segment lost 4 bases, leaving 8 bases of the junction unmatched. Germline V lookup: CDR1 LNHDA, CDR2 SQIVND (reference sequence). The CDR3 extends over 19 amino acids. The CDR3 protein is CASSNPSGTSGGNTGELFF. The CDR3 coding sequence is TGTGCCAGTAGTAACCCCTCCGGGACTAGCGGGGGGAACACCGGGGAGCTGTTTTTT.

This chain joins TRBV12-3 or TRBV12-4 and TRBJ1-3; no definite D call. V was cut by 3 bases and J by 5 bases, with 8 bases left in between. This CDR3 comprises 13 residues. The DNA of the CDR3 is TGTGCCAGCAGTTTCTCGGGTCGAAACACCATATATTTT. It encodes CASSFSGRNTIYF.

This sequence joins TRBV5-4 and TRBJ2-3, with a tentative D call TRBD1 (5 bases). Germline V gene sequence: CDR1 SGHNT, CDR2 YYREEE (reference sequence). The V and J ends lost 3 bases and 0 bases respectively, with 8 bases between them. This CDR3 is built from 14 residues. CDR3 coding DNA: TGTGCCAGCAGCTCGAGACAGAGCACAGATACGCAGTATTTT. Its translation: CASSSRQSTDTQYF.

There are a few counts of this clone. The chain links TRBV10-2 to TRBJ1-2, with 8 bases fitting TRBD1. V shed 4 bases, J shed 0 bases, and the junction held 10 bases outside the gene matches. The CDR3 has 17 amino acids. Germline CDR1 WSHSY, CDR2 SAAADI. CDR3 coding DNA: TGCGCCAGCAGTGTGGAGACAGGGGCCCAGACTAACTATGGCTACACCTTC. It specifies CASSVETGAQTNYGYTF.

This chain links TRBV27 with TRBJ1-2, with 7 nucleotides matching TRBD1. V gave up 0 bases and J gave up 0 bases; unmatched junction bases: 4. The length of the CDR3 is 16 residues. The V gene's germline CDR1 is MNHEY and CDR2 SMNVEV (reference sequence). CDR3 in amino acids: CASSLSWTGSNYGYTF. The CDR3 bases are TGTGCCAGCAGTTTATCTTGGACAGGTTCTAACTATGGCTACACCTTC.

V and J are TRBV12-3 or TRBV12-4 and TRBJ1-2; the D is unclear. CDR3 size: 12 residues. V was cut by 8 bases and J by 4 bases, with 11 bases left in between. The chain's CDR3 is CASGRESYGYTF. The CDR3 bases are TGTGCCAGCGGGCGGGAAAGCTATGGCTACACCTTC.

This chain joins TRBV19 and TRBJ1-1; maybe TRBD1 (5 bases). This CDR3 is built from 14 residues. Germline V gene data show CDR1 as LNHDA and CDR2 as SQIVND (reference sequence). V was trimmed by 6 bases and J by 4 bases, leaving 15 bases between them. The CDR3 DNA follows: TGTGCCAGTAGGCGACAGCCGATGGCCACTGAAGCTTTCTTT. This codes for CASRRQPMATEAFF.

The chain is built from TRBV3-1 (or the pseudogene TRBV3-2) and TRBJ2-1; 13 bases are shared with TRBD2. This CDR3 has 15 residues. With 5 bases clipped from V and 3 bases from J, the junction kept 1 base outside the gene matches. Looked up from germline, CDR1 is LGHDT and CDR2 is YNNKEL (reference sequence). The DNA for the CDR3 is TGTGCCAGCAGCGGGACTAGCGGGGACTACAATGAGCAGTTCTTC. Residues: CASSGTSGDYNEQFF.

The chain is built from TRBV9 and TRBJ1-6; a possible D gene is TRBD1 (5 bases). V lost 4 bases to trimming and J lost 8 bases, with 16 bases between them. Germline V lookup: CDR1 SGDLS, CDR2 YYNGEE. The CDR3 covers 15 residues. The CDR3 sequence: CASSSWQGSDSPLHF. The DNA of the CDR3 is TGTGCCAGCAGCTCGTGGCAGGGATCAGATTCACCCCTCCACTTT.